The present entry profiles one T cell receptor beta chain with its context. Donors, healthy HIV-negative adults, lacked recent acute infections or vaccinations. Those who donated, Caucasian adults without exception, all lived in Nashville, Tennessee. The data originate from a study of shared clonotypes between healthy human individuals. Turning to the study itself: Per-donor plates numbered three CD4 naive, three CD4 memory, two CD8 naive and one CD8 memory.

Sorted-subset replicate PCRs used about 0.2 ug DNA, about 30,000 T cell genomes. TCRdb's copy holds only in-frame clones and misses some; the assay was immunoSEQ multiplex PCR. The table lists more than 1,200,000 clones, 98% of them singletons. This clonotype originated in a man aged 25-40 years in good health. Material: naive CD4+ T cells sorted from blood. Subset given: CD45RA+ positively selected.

The CDR3 DNA is TGCGCCAGCAGCCAACCTACTAGCGGGAACTACGAGCAGTACTTC. Protein: CASSQPTSGNYEQYF. This chain joins TRBV4-1 and TRBJ2-7; the match to TRBD2 covers 10 bases. The CDR3 is made up of 15 amino acids. In germline, CDR1 is MGHRA, CDR2 YSYEKL. V dropped 2 bases and J dropped 3; count of bases not matched to a gene: 4.